This T cell receptor beta chain was captured in a study of blood T cell repertoires in COVID-19. Trimming removed 4 bases from V and 7 bases from J, with 8 bases in between. Germline CDR1 and CDR2: MNHEY and SMNVEV (reference sequence). The CDR3 loop spans 12 amino acids. Profiling relied on immunoSEQ multiplex PCR, and the TCRdb table lists in-frame clones only, not all of them. Altogether tens of thousands of clones are present, around three quarters being singletons, with the ten largest covering more than 10%. The V gene is TRBV27, the J gene TRBJ2-1; D may be TRBD2 (5 bases). What was sequenced was peripheral blood. The TCR sequence derives from a man in his fifties or sixties with active COVID-19. The CDR3 region has the DNA TGTGCCAGCAGTTCCCCGGGGAATGAGCAGTTCTTC. It yields the protein CASSSPGNEQFF.